This T cell receptor (beta chain) originates from a study of T cells expressing NK-cell markers. The wider study: Just one sequenced donor of eight was HCMV-seronegative, while seven were seropositive.

Template switching by 5'RACE with UMIs generated the TCR beta cDNA. TCRdb reprocessed the 5' RACE reads; each CDR3 protein has one entry and no DNA is given. In total, the table holds some 280,000 distinct CDR3 sequences. From germline, CDR1 is SQVTM and CDR2 ANQGSEA. There are 11 residues in the CDR3. This TCR was sampled from a man younger than 35 in good health. Material for sequencing was blood T cells: a sorted CD56 or NKG2C T cell subset, CD4+ or CD8+ T cells, or bulk PBMC T cells (not recorded which). The chain couples TRBV29-1 to TRBJ2-1; TCRdb reports TRBD1, a call that lacks DNA to check it against. The chain's CDR3 is CSQADSNEQFF.